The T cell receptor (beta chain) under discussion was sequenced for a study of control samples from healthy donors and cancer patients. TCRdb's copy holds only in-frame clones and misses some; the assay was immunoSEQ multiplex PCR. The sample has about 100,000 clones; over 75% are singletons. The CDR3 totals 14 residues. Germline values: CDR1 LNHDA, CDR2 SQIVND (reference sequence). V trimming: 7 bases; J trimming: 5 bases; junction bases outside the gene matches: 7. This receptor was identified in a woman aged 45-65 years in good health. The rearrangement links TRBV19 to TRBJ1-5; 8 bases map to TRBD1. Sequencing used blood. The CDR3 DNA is TGTGCCAGTAAGACCGGACAGGGCTATCAGCCCCAGCATTTT. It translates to CASKTGQGYQPQHF.